This record looks at one T cell receptor beta chain sequence and its context. Antigen: not known. These donors counted as nominally healthy when sampled, but unrecorded immune exposures were likely. These data originate in a study of cytomegalovirus exposure and HLA in healthy donors. The PCR contained 60 Vbeta and 13 Jbeta primers. This table comes from immunoSEQ multiplex PCR, and its TCRdb copy is limited to in-frame clones, with some not included. The sample lists tens of thousands of clones; around 78% were seen once. Study-level findings and limits: The classifier was said to identify cytomegalovirus status with high specificity and sensitivity. TCR beta V segments were, for the most part, productive about 87% or about 30% of the time in an earlier analysis. Later on, an analysis showed TCR association rates differing by HLA locus, with DRB1 the most and HLA-C the fewest.

Germline CDR1 reads SEHNR; CDR2 reads FQNEAQ (reference sequence). V lost 5 bases to trimming and J lost 5 bases, with 13 bases between them. This CDR3 is 13 amino acids long. Specimen: PBMCs. The receptor was derived from a woman between 35 and 50 years old in good health and CMV-seropositive. The chain joins TRBV7-9 to TRBJ2-7, with a possible D match to TRBD2 (5 bases). The CDR3 DNA is TGTGCCAGCAGCGACGGACTTGAGGACGAGCAGTACTTC. Its translation is CASSDGLEDEQYF.